The 27 T cell receptor beta chains listed next were all sequenced from one sample in a study of T cell responses to AZD1222 COVID-19 vaccine. Generated by immunoSEQ multiplex PCR, the TCRdb table keeps only in-frame clones and is missing some. The sample has roughly 62,000 clones, approximately 80% seen once. This specimen consisted of peripheral blood, obtained on day 0 of AZD1222 vaccination. All receptors come from an adult in good health.

This chain joins TRBV7-3 and TRBJ2-2; D remains ambiguous. Trimming left V 4 bases short and J 4 bases short, with 13 bases between. CDR1 and CDR2 from the germline V gene are SGHTA and FQGTGA. This CDR3 contains 15 residues. In nucleotides, the CDR3 is TGTGCCAGCAGCTCCTTATCTCTGGGCACCGGGGAGCTGTTTTTT. It is translated as CASSSLSLGTGELFF.

The V gene is TRBV12-3 or TRBV12-4, the J gene TRBJ2-5; D gene uncertain. This CDR3 comprises 12 residues. V was cut by 6 bases and J by 7 bases, with 12 bases left in between. The CDR3 sequence: CASSSYVGTQYF. The CDR3 region has the DNA TGTGCCAGCAGCTCCTACGTCGGGACCCAGTACTTC.

The rearrangement uses TRBV30 and TRBJ1-5, with TRBD1 as a possible D gene (5 bases). Looked up from germline, CDR1 is GTSNPN and CDR2 is SVGIG (reference sequence). This CDR3 has 13 residues. V dropped 1 base and J dropped 4 bases, with 8 bases sitting between them. Written as DNA, the CDR3 is TGTGCCTGGAGTGACAGGAATAATCAGCCCCAGCATTTT. Amino acids: CAWSDRNNQPQHF.

The chain couples TRBV2 to TRBJ2-3; 9 bases line up with TRBD1. V shed 6 bases and J 8 bases; nucleotides not matched to a gene: 3. Germline V CDR1 and CDR2: SNHLY, FYNNEI. The CDR3 has 12 amino acids. The CDR3 DNA follows: TGTGCCAGCAGACCGGGACAGGGTACGCAGTATTTT. It yields the protein CASRPGQGTQYF.

J is TRBJ2-5 and V is TRBV11-2; 14 nucleotides line up with TRBD2. Germline-derived CDR1 and CDR2 are SGHAT and FQNNGV. Losses at the gene ends were 3 bases for V and 1 base for J; bases not matched to a gene: 7. CDR3 size: 18 residues. CDR3 protein: CASSLRTSGGLFQETQYF. The CDR3 DNA reads as TGTGCCAGCAGCTTGCGGACTAGCGGGGGGTTATTCCAAGAGACCCAGTACTTC.

The V gene is TRBV19, the J gene TRBJ2-3; 7 bases match TRBD2. The V gene's germline CDR1 is LNHDA and CDR2 SQIVND (reference sequence). Germline trimming cut 5 bases from V and 2 bases from J; bases unmatched to any gene: 7. The CDR3 consists of 15 residues. The CDR3: CASSEKAGFTDTQYF. The CDR3 nucleotides are TGTGCCAGTAGTGAAAAAGCGGGGTTCACAGATACGCAGTATTTT.

This rearrangement joins TRBV6-1 to TRBJ2-5; no firm D call. CDR3 size: 13 residues. Trimming left V 1 base short and J 5 bases short, with 8 bases between. Germline V lookup: CDR1 MNHNS, CDR2 SASEGT. In DNA form, the CDR3 reads TGTGCCAGCAGTGAAGTGCTGGGGGAGACCCAGTACTTC. Amino acids: CASSEVLGETQYF.

The chain links TRBV30 to TRBJ2-1, with 9 nucleotides matching TRBD1. This CDR3 is built from 15 residues. J gave up 4 bases and V 3 bases, and 7 bases lay outside the gene matches. The V gene's germline CDR1 is GTSNPN and CDR2 SVGIG (reference sequence). The CDR3 spells CAWSNGDREYNEQFF. The CDR3 DNA follows: TGTGCCTGGAGCAACGGGGACAGGGAGTACAATGAGCAGTTCTTC.

V and J are TRBV7-9 and TRBJ2-1; no firm D call. V lost 3 bases to trimming and J lost 10 bases, with 7 bases between them. In germline, CDR1 is SEHNR, CDR2 FQNEAQ (reference sequence). CDR3 length equals 11 residues. The CDR3 nucleotides are TGTGCCAGCAGCTTCCAAATGGAGCAGTTCTTC. This translates into CASSFQMEQFF.

V and J are TRBV2 and TRBJ2-1; TRBD1 aligns across 8 bases. The V gene's germline CDR1 is SNHLY and CDR2 FYNNEI. Unmatched junction bases numbered 5, after V lost 2 bases and J lost 5 bases. CDR3 length equals 15 residues. CDR3: CASSELRQGNNEQFF. The DNA for the CDR3 is TGTGCCAGCAGTGAATTAAGACAGGGGAACAATGAGCAGTTCTTC.

The J gene is TRBJ2-3, the V gene TRBV18; D assignment may be TRBD1 or TRBD2 (5 bases each). The CDR3 is made up of 15 amino acids. V gave up 7 bases and J gave up 6 bases, with 20 bases separating them. Germline CDR1 KGHSH, CDR2 LQKENI. This CDR3 is CASFQGRSVMDTQYF. The CDR3 DNA reads TGTGCCAGCTTCCAGGGACGGTCAGTAATGGATACGCAGTATTTT.

The V call is TRBV25-1, the J call TRBJ1-2; D call uncertain. Germline V lookup: CDR1 MGHDK, CDR2 SYGVNS. There are 15 residues in the CDR3. The V gene lost 1 base and the J gene lost 0 bases, with 9 bases spanning the gap. DNA of the CDR3: TGTGCCAGCAGTGAATCCTCGGCTGCTAACTATGGCTACACCTTC. Translation: CASSESSAANYGYTF.

The chain carries TRBV5-1 and TRBJ1-1, with unresolved D. The CDR3 has 13 residues. Trimming took 6 bases from V and 1 from J, leaving 10 bases between them. The germline gives CDR1 SGHRS, CDR2 YFSETQ. The CDR3 DNA reads as TGCGCCAGCAATTCGGTGGAGAACACTGAAGCTTTCTTT. Translation gives CASNSVENTEAFF. The variable domain in full, with the rest retrieved from reference TRBV5-1 and TRBJ1-1, is KAGVTQTPRYLIKTRGQQVTLSCSPISGHRSVSWYQQTPGQGLQFLFEYFSETQRNKGNFPGRFSGRQFSNSRSEMNVSTLELGDSALYLCASNSVENTEAFFGQGTRLTVV.

This clone was recorded only once. The chain recombines TRBV28 with TRBJ2-3; D gene unclear. Germline V gene sequence: CDR1 MDHEN, CDR2 SYDVKM. The CDR3 runs to 14 residues. Trimming cost V 6 bases and J 3 bases, with 13 bases left between them. The CDR3, as DNA: TGTGCCAGCAGCCCCCGGCGCAGAACAGATACGCAGTATTTT. Translated: CASSPRRRTDTQYF.

Points on this clone: The identical CDR3 is also encoded by other nucleotide sequences in the sample. This rearrangement joins TRBV7-2 to TRBJ1-2; 7 nucleotides match TRBD1. J was trimmed by 4 bases and V by 1 base; bases with no gene match: 6. The CDR3 covers 15 residues. Germline V gene sequence: CDR1 SGHTA, CDR2 FQGNSA. In DNA form, the CDR3 reads TGTGCCAGCAGCTTAGGGGCAGGGGGTGGCTATGGCTACACCTTC. Protein sequence: CASSLGAGGGYGYTF.

This clone was detected a few times. The rearrangement uses TRBV29-1 and TRBJ2-1; D unclear. The V gene lost 4 bases and the J gene lost 4 bases, with 2 bases spanning the gap. This CDR3 spans 10 amino acids. Germline assignment: CDR1 SQVTM and CDR2 ANQGSEA. The chain's CDR3 is CSVAYNEQFF. The CDR3 DNA follows: TGCAGCGTTGCTTACAATGAGCAGTTCTTC.

The V call is TRBV7-2, the J call TRBJ2-2, with D possibly matching TRBD1 (6 bases). Trimming took 2 bases from V and 6 from J, leaving 22 bases between them. The CDR3 consists of 18 residues. Germline V lookup: CDR1 SGHTA, CDR2 FQGNSA. In DNA, the CDR3 is TGTGCCAGCAGCTTAAGGGCGGCTGGGCAGGGGATTTCCGGGGAGCTGTTTTTT. This translates into CASSLRAAGQGISGELFF.

V is TRBV13 and J is TRBJ1-5; 8 positions match TRBD1. J was trimmed by 3 bases and V by 5 bases; bases with no gene match: 6. The CDR3 loop spans 15 amino acids. CDR1 and CDR2 from the germline V gene are PRHDT and FYEKMQ (reference sequence). The CDR3 bases are TGTGCCAGCAGCCTTGGACAGGGCCACAATCAGCCCCAGCATTTT. Its protein product is CASSLGQGHNQPQHF.

J is TRBJ1-1 and V is TRBV7-8, with D uncertain. Between the trimmed V and J ends, which lost 5 bases and 4 bases, there was a span of 14 bases. The CDR3 has 14 amino acids. CDR1 and CDR2 from the germline V gene are SGHVS and FQNEAQ. DNA of the CDR3: TGTGCCAGCAGCCTCCTAAGGGTGGGCACTGAAGCTTTCTTT. Translated, it gives CASSLLRVGTEAFF.

This chain connects TRBV7-2 to TRBJ2-3; D perhaps matches TRBD2 (6 bases). V gave up 3 bases and J gave up 6 bases, with 16 bases separating them. Germline V gene sequence: CDR1 SGHTA, CDR2 FQGNSA. The CDR3 totals 15 residues. The CDR3: CASSFMRGPMDTQYF. The CDR3, as DNA: TGTGCCAGCAGCTTTATGCGGGGACCTATGGATACGCAGTATTTT. The whole variable domain, filled in from reference TRBV7-2 and TRBJ2-3, reads GAGVSQSPSNKVTEKGKDVELRCDPISGHTALYWYRQSLGQGLEFLIYFQGNSAPDKSGLPSDRFSAERTGGSVSTLTIQRTQQEDSAVYLCASSFMRGPMDTQYFGPGTRLTVL.

This clone was detected a few times. The V call is TRBV11-2, the J call TRBJ2-7, with TRBD2 matching over 7 bases. The V and J ends lost 4 bases and 2 bases, in that order; junction bases with no gene match: 8. The CDR3 covers 15 residues. Germline V CDR1 and CDR2: SGHAT, FQNNGV. The CDR3, as DNA: TGTGCCAGCAGCTCGATTAGCGGGTCTCCCTACGAGCAGTACTTC. Its translation: CASSSISGSPYEQYF. The full variable domain, completed using reference TRBV11-2 and TRBJ2-7, is EAGVAQSPRYKIIEKRQSVAFWCNPISGHATLYWYQQILGQGPKLLIQFQNNGVVDDSQLPKDRFSAERLKGVDSTLKIQPAKLEDSAVYLCASSSISGSPYEQYFGPGTRLTVT.

The chain employs TRBV6-6 and TRBJ1-6; unclear D gene. Germline CDR1 MNHNY, CDR2 SVGAGI (reference sequence). This CDR3 region has 17 residues. V lost 5 bases, J lost 0 bases, and 14 bases lay in between. For the CDR3, the DNA is TGTGCCAGCAGTCGCAATGAGCGACTCTCCTATAATTCACCCCTCCACTTT. Translating it yields CASSRNERLSYNSPLHF.

V is TRBV19 and J is TRBJ1-3; D unresolved. The CDR3 runs 15 residues. Trimming shortened V by 7 bases and J by 0 bases, and 13 bases separated the two germline ends. Looked up from germline, CDR1 is LNHDA and CDR2 is SQIVND (reference sequence). The DNA for the CDR3 is TGTGCCAGTACCACCGGACTGAGCTCTGGAAACACCATATATTTT. This translates into CASTTGLSSGNTIYF.

V usage is TRBV7-9 and J usage is TRBJ2-1, with D perhaps matching TRBD2 (6 bases). V was shortened by 5 bases and J by 7 bases, with 15 bases between the two germline ends. Looked up from germline, CDR1 is SEHNR and CDR2 is FQNEAQ (reference sequence). The CDR3 extends over 14 amino acids. This chain's CDR3 is CASSRRLGRNEQFF. The CDR3 DNA reads TGTGCCAGCAGCCGACGGCTGGGGAGGAATGAGCAGTTCTTC.

The chain links TRBV6-6 to TRBJ1-1; D is uncertain. The V gene's germline CDR1 is MNHNY and CDR2 SVGAGI (reference sequence). Trimming pared 6 bases from V and 5 bases from J, leaving 13 bases between. The length of the CDR3 is 13 residues. The CDR3 here is CASSRRGGTEAFF. The CDR3 DNA follows: TGTGCCAGCAGCCGCCGGGGAGGGACTGAAGCTTTCTTT.

In its sample, this clone was seen once. This chain connects TRBV27 to TRBJ2-3; D unresolved. CDR1 and CDR2 from the germline V gene are MNHEY and SMNVEV (reference sequence). Trimming left V 4 bases short and J 0 bases short, with 26 bases between. The CDR3 runs 20 residues. CDR3 sequence: CASSSRDSSSFLGSTDTQYF. CDR3 sequence (DNA): TGTGCCAGCAGTTCTCGTGATAGTTCCTCCTTTCTGGGGAGCACAGATACGCAGTATTTT.

The V and J genes are TRBV10-3 and TRBJ1-1; 9 bases are a match to TRBD1. V shed 2 bases and J 8 bases; nucleotides not matched to a gene: 3. The CDR3 extends over 13 amino acids. Per germline, CDR1 ENHRY and CDR2 SYGVKD. CDR3 nucleotide sequence: TGTGCCATCAGTGAGACAGGGGGCTTCGAAGCTTTCTTT. Its protein is CAISETGGFEAFF.